Below, 9 T cell receptor beta chains from the same sample are listed, as sequenced in a study of blood T cell repertoires in COVID-19 (dated by TCRdb to the early 2020s). Library creation used the immunoSEQ multiplex PCR assay. Held by TCRdb, this immuneACCESS table contains in-frame sequences only and omits some clones. Under half of the omission traces to an unresolved V gene where checked; the cause of the rest is unknown. This sample comprises roughly 190,000 clones, roughly 82% of them detected only once. The top ten clonotypes cover about 12% of the sample. The sample consisted of PBMCs or T cells enriched from blood (not recorded which). The receptor set was obtained from a man between 35 and 55 years old who had recovered from COVID-19.

The genes are TRBV19 and TRBJ1-5, with a possible D match to TRBD1 (6 bases). CDR1 and CDR2 (germline): LNHDA, SQIVND (reference sequence). V dropped 4 bases and J dropped 2 bases, with 15 bases sitting between them. This CDR3 region has 16 residues. CDR3 in DNA: TGTGCCAGTAGTACGACCACAGGGTTTCGCAATCAGCCCCAGCATTTT. As protein: CASSTTTGFRNQPQHF.

Here the CDR3 reads CASSFGGPPTDTQYF. Written as DNA, the CDR3 is TGTGCCAGCAGCTTCGGAGGGCCCCCCACAGATACGCAGTATTTT. V gene TRBV5-4 combines with J gene TRBJ2-3, with D possibly TRBD2 on 6 matching bases. Deletions cut 2 bases from V and 2 bases from J, with 12 bases between. CDR1 and CDR2 (germline): SGHNT, YYREEE (reference sequence). The CDR3 is 15 residues long. Complete variable domain (other parts from reference TRBV5-4 and TRBJ2-3): ETGVTQSPTHLIKTRGQQVTLRCSSQSGHNTVSWYQQALGQGPQFIFQYYREEENGRGNFPPRFSGLQFPNYSSELNVNALELDDSALYLCASSFGGPPTDTQYFGPGTRLTVL.

The chain has TRBV27 and TRBJ2-5, with 8 bases identical to TRBD1. CDR1 and CDR2 from the germline V gene are MNHEY and SMNVEV (reference sequence). V was pared by 6 bases and J by 2 bases, with 5 bases of the junction left unmatched. The CDR3 extends over 14 amino acids. The CDR3 DNA is TGTGCCAGCAGCCTAGACAGGGGTCAAGAGACCCAGTACTTC. Encoded protein: CASSLDRGQETQYF.

The V call is TRBV5-1, the J call TRBJ2-1, with D possibly being TRBD2 (5 bases). The germline V gene has CDR1 SGHRS and CDR2 YFSETQ. The V and J ends lost 0 bases and 2 bases respectively, with 9 bases between them. The CDR3 sequence is 15 residues long. The CDR3 DNA is TGCGCCAGCAGCTTGGAGGGAGTACCCTACAATGAGCAGTTCTTC. Encoded protein: CASSLEGVPYNEQFF.

The chain combines TRBV25-1 with TRBJ2-7; 7 bases are a match to TRBD1. Looked up from germline, CDR1 is MGHDK and CDR2 is SYGVNS. V lost 9 bases to trimming and J lost 2 bases; unmatched junction nucleotides: 10. The CDR3 length is 14 residues. As DNA, the CDR3 is TGTGCCAGAAGAGACAGGGAAAACCCCTACGAGCAGTACTTC. This translates into CARRDRENPYEQYF.

The V and J genes are TRBV6-2 or TRBV6-3 and TRBJ2-1; the match to TRBD2 covers 12 bases. Per the germline V gene, CDR1 is MNHEY and CDR2 is SVGEGT. V lost 5 bases, J lost 4 bases, and 6 bases stayed unmatched. The CDR3 covers 16 residues. The CDR3, as DNA: TGTGCCAGCAGTGACGGACTAGCGGGACGGTACAATGAGCAGTTCTTC. Translation: CASSDGLAGRYNEQFF.

This chain joins TRBV28 and TRBJ1-5; no reliable D call. The CDR3 runs 15 residues. In germline, CDR1 is MDHEN, CDR2 SYDVKM. Trimming removed 1 base at V and 4 bases at J, with 11 bases between. In DNA, the CDR3 is TGTGCCAGCAGTTTATCGCGCCAGGCAAATCAGCCCCAGCATTTT. This translates into CASSLSRQANQPQHF.

This chain links TRBV18 with TRBJ1-1, with 10 bases lining up with TRBD1. The CDR3 is 16 amino acids. CDR1 is KGHSH, CDR2 LQKENI, per germline. J gave up 4 bases and V 3 bases, and 8 bases lay outside the gene matches. CDR3 amino acids: CASSPFFRDRGTEAFF. For the CDR3, the DNA is TGTGCCAGCTCACCCTTTTTCCGGGACAGGGGCACTGAAGCTTTCTTT.

The chain is built from TRBV4-1 and TRBJ1-1; 8 positions agree with TRBD1. With 1 base clipped from V and 6 bases from J, the junction kept 4 bases outside the gene matches. Germline CDR1 MGHRA, CDR2 YSYEKL. CDR3 length: 14 residues. The CDR3 DNA reads as TGCGCCAGCAGCCAAGTGGACAGGGAGGCTGAAGCTTTCTTT. Protein product: CASSQVDREAEAFF.